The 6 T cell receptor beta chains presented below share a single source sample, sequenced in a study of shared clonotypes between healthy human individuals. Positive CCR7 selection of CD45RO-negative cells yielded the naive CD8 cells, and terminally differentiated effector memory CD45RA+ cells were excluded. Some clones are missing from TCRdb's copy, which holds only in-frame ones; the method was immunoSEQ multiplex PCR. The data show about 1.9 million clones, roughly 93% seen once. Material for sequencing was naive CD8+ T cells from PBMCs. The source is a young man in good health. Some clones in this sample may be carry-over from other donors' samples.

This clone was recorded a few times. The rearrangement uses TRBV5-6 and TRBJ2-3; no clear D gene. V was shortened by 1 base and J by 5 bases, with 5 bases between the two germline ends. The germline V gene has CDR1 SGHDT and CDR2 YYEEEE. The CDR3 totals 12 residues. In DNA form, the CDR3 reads TGTGCCAGCAGCTTGTCCCGAGATACGCAGTATTTT. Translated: CASSLSRDTQYF.

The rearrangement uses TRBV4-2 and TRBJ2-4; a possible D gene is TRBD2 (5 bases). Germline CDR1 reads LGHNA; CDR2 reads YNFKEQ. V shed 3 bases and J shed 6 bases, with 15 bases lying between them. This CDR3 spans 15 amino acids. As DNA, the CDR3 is TGTGCCAGCAGCCATCAACTAGTTGGGCTAAACATTCAGTACTTC. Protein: CASSHQLVGLNIQYF.

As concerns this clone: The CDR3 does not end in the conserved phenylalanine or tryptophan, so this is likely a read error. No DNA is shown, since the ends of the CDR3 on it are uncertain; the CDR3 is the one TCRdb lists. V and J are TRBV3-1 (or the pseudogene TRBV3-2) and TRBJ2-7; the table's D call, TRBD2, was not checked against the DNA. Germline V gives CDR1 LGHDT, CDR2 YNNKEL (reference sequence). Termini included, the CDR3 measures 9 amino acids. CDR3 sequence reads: CASSLRGAP.

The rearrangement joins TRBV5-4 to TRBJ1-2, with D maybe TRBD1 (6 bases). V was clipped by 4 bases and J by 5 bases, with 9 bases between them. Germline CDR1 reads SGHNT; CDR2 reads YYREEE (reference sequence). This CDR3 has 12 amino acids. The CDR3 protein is CASSGTGYGYTF. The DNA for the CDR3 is TGTGCCAGCAGCGGAACAGGGTATGGCTACACCTTC.

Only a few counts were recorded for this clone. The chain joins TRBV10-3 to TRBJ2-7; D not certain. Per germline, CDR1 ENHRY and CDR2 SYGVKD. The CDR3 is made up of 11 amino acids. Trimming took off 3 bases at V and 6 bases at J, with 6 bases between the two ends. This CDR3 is CAISDDFEQYF. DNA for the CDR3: TGTGCCATCAGTGACGACTTCGAGCAGTACTTC.

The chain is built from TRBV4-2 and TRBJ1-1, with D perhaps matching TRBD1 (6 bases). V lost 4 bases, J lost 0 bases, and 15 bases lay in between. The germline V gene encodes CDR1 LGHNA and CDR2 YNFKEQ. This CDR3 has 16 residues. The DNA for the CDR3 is TGTGCCAGCAGCCCAGGGGCGGGGATAATGAACACTGAAGCTTTCTTT. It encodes CASSPGAGIMNTEAFF.